The rows below give T cell receptor beta chains drawn from one sample of a study of OX40 agonist ivuxolimab in advanced cancers. Profiling relied on immunoSEQ multiplex PCR, and the TCRdb table lists in-frame clones only, not all of them. The table has approximately 68,000 clones, more than 70% seen once. This sample comprised CD4+ or CD8+ T cells sorted from blood, obtained in a trial of the OX40 agonist ivuxolimab. The receptors were sampled from an adult with an advanced solid tumor such as melanoma, head and neck, liver or kidney cancer. The conserved cysteine and the conserved F or W are not part of the CDR3 here. Fields, in order: CDR3 protein, D gene, V gene. The D gene is left open where the match is weak.

CDR3 protein: AWSAGLASGEQY; D gene: TRBD2; V gene: TRBV30
CDR3 protein: ASSPDWSDTQY; D gene: NA; V gene: TRBV7-9
CDR3 protein: ASSLQGASNTEAF; D gene: TRBD1; V gene: TRBV28
CDR3 protein: ASSFTDNEQF; D gene: NA; V gene: TRBV5-6
CDR3 protein: AWRTPRGRGENIQY; D gene: NA; V gene: TRBV30
CDR3 protein: ASSEQTDTQY; D gene: NA; V gene: TRBV5-1
CDR3 protein: ASSMTQGASEKLF; D gene: TRBD1; V gene: TRBV7-9
CDR3 protein: AISVGGVNTGELF; D gene: NA; V gene: TRBV10-3
CDR3 protein: ASSRTGGGGPYEQY; D gene: TRBD2; V gene: TRBV5-1
CDR3 protein: ASSLGSVGTDTQY; D gene: NA; V gene: TRBV7-8
CDR3 protein: ASSLWEMGQPQH; D gene: NA; V gene: TRBV6-5
CDR3 protein: ASSIRTGSEQY; D gene: TRBD1; V gene: TRBV19
CDR3 protein: ASSIDVSVGIVKNIQY; D gene: NA; V gene: TRBV19
CDR3 protein: ASSPFGRGASNTEAF; D gene: NA; V gene: TRBV14
CDR3 protein: ASRHTNQPQH; D gene: NA; V gene: TRBV2
CDR3 protein: ASSLVGAGNNEKLF; D gene: NA; V gene: TRBV5-1
CDR3 protein: ASSRGSGYT; D gene: TRBD1; V gene: TRBV28
CDR3 protein: ASSQIGDYGYT; D gene: NA; V gene: TRBV4-1
CDR3 protein: ASSRPLQAGNSPLH; D gene: NA; V gene: TRBV5-4
CDR3 protein: ASSEGGRQPQH; D gene: NA; V gene: TRBV2
CDR3 protein: ASSTHLRQGNYGYT; D gene: TRBD1; V gene: TRBV5-1
CDR3 protein: ASSVGTGAHTDTQY; D gene: TRBD1; V gene: TRBV9
CDR3 protein: ASSILSTVTGELF; D gene: NA; V gene: TRBV19
CDR3 protein: AWSTGTSGNEQF; D gene: TRBD2; V gene: TRBV30
CDR3 protein: ASRHRGQGEQF; D gene: TRBD1; V gene: TRBV6-1
CDR3 protein: ASSLEGAPIDEQF; D gene: TRBD1; V gene: TRBV7-7
CDR3 protein: ASTQGGKNEQF; D gene: NA; V gene: TRBV28
CDR3 protein: ASSLGDWTTGELF; D gene: NA; V gene: TRBV28
CDR3 protein: ASSLRGRPGNTIY; D gene: TRBD1; V gene: TRBV6-5
CDR3 protein: ASSQDQGLAKNIQY; D gene: NA; V gene: TRBV4-2